This is a list of T cell receptor beta chains from one sample in a study of cytomegalovirus exposure and HLA in healthy donors. Clones were read by immunoSEQ multiplex PCR, and TCRdb kept only the in-frame ones, dropping some. The table shows 130,000 or so clones, with approximately 79% occurring only once. Sequencing used PBMCs. These receptors were taken from a male donor in good health and CMV-seronegative. The CDR3 runs from the conserved cysteine through the conserved F or W. Each record gives: V gene, clone size, D gene, J gene, CDR3 DNA, CDR3 protein. D genes are given only for firm matches. Expanded clones are given a class, and other clones once, few, many or no size at all.

>TRBV7-2|.|.|TRBJ2-7
TGTGCCAGCAGCCCCGCGCGGGGTCGGGAGCAGTACTTC
CASSPARGREQYF
>TRBV11-2|once|TRBD1|TRBJ2-1
TGTGCCAGCAGCTCGGGGACAGGAAGCTCCTACAATGAGCAGTTCTTC
CASSSGTGSSYNEQFF
>TRBV4-1|.|.|TRBJ2-2
TGCGCCAGCAGCCAAGATGAGGGTTCTCATACCGGGGAGCTGTTTTTT
CASSQDEGSHTGELFF
>TRBV6-6|.|.|TRBJ2-7
TGTGCCAGCATCCCGGGTGGATCCTACGAGCAGTACTTC
CASIPGGSYEQYF
>TRBV11-2|.|TRBD1|TRBJ1-4
TGTGCCAGCAGCCCAGGACAGGGAGTTGAAAAACTGTTTTTT
CASSPGQGVEKLFF
>TRBV4-1|.|TRBD1|TRBJ2-3
TGCGCCAGCAGCCAAAAGACAGGGGGCGAGTATTTT
CASSQKTGGEYF
>TRBV12-5|.|.|TRBJ1-1
TGTGCTAGTGGTTTGCTCGGGGTCACTGAAGCTTTCTTT
CASGLLGVTEAFF
>TRBV19|.|.|TRBJ2-2
TGTGCCAGTAGTAAGGACAGCTACACCGGGGAGCTGTTTTTT
CASSKDSYTGELFF
>TRBV4-3|once|.|TRBJ2-2
TGCGCCAGCAGCCAAGCACTTGGGCTTGACACCGGGGAGCTGTTTTTT
CASSQALGLDTGELFF
>TRBV5-8|.|.|TRBJ1-5
TGTGCCAGCAGCTCTCAGGCGGCGGGGGGCAATCAGCCCCAGCATTTT
CASSSQAAGGNQPQHF
>TRBV7-2|.|.|TRBJ1-4
TGTGCCAGCAGCCCCAGGCGGGGGGGTAATGAAAAACTGTTTTTT
CASSPRRGGNEKLFF
>TRBV6-5|once|.|TRBJ2-7
TGTGCCAGCAGCCCCCTCCGGGGGGCTCCCCACGAGCAGTACTTC
CASSPLRGAPHEQYF
>TRBV19|.|TRBD1|TRBJ1-2
TGTGCCAGTAGTATAAATCCAGGGGGAGTATATGGCTACACCTTC
CASSINPGGVYGYTF
>TRBV7-2|.|.|TRBJ2-7
TGTGCCAGCAGCTTAGGACAGATACCGAGCTACGAGCAGTACTTC
CASSLGQIPSYEQYF
>TRBV14|.|.|TRBJ2-5
TGTGCCAGCAGCCAAAGATTAGATTGGCAAGAGACCCAGTACTTC
CASSQRLDWQETQYF
>TRBV30|once|TRBD1|TRBJ1-2
TGTGCCTGGAGTGTAGGGCAGGGGGCAGACTATGGCTACACCTTC
CAWSVGQGADYGYTF
>TRBV30|.|.|TRBJ2-4
TGTGCCTGGGCGAGGGAAATGGGAAACATTCAGTACTTC
CAWAREMGNIQYF
>TRBV13|.|.|TRBJ2-7
TGTGCCAGCAGCTTAGGGTTTAGCGAGCGCACCTACGAGCAGTACTTC
CASSLGFSERTYEQYF
>TRBV7-2|once|.|TRBJ2-3
TGTGCCAGCAGCTTTCAGGGGACCACAGATACGCAGTATTTT
CASSFQGTTDTQYF
>TRBV30|.|TRBD1|TRBJ1-1
TGTGCCTCCATGGTTCGGACAGGGGGCAAGACTGAAGCTTTCTTT
CASMVRTGGKTEAFF
>TRBV5-1|.|.|TRBJ1-4
TGCGCCAGCAGCTTATCAGGACAGATTGCAACTAATGAAAAACTGTTTTTT
CASSLSGQIATNEKLFF
>TRBV18|.|TRBD1|TRBJ1-2
TGTGCCAGCTCACAAACCGGGACAGAAGTCTATGGCTACACCTTC
CASSQTGTEVYGYTF
>TRBV30|few|TRBD1|TRBJ2-3
TGTGCCTGGGACAGGGGGCGTACAGATACGCAGTATTTT
CAWDRGRTDTQYF
>TRBV11-2|.|.|TRBJ2-7
TGTGCCAGCAGCTTAGGCGCAGGGGGGGAGCAGTACTTC
CASSLGAGGEQYF
>TRBV6-1|few|TRBD2|TRBJ2-1
TGTGCCAGCAGTGCGGCTAGCGGGGGTTACAATGAGCAGTTCTTC
CASSAASGGYNEQFF